Listed below are T cell receptor beta chains from one sample, sequenced in a study of beta chain features in type 1 diabetes. Clones were sequenced by immunoSEQ multiplex PCR, and TCRdb holds only the in-frame ones, with some missing. The profile shows around 250,000 clones, less than 35% of them singletons. The sequencing sample was made of central memory CD4+ T cells from blood. These receptors were collected from a man aged 25-45 years in good health. CDR3s include the opening cysteine and the closing phenylalanine or tryptophan. A D gene is named only where the DNA matches it firmly. Not all rows give a size; the values are once, few, many and, for expanded clones, a class.

V gene: TRBV7-2; clone size: .; J gene: TRBJ2-3; D gene: .; CDR3 protein: CASSLEGLGTDTQYF; CDR3 DNA: TGTGCCAGCAGCTTAGAGGGCCTGGGGACAGATACGCAGTATTTT
V gene: TRBV29-1; clone size: .; J gene: TRBJ1-1; D gene: .; CDR3 protein: CSVEVLGAKDEAFF; CDR3 DNA: TGCAGCGTTGAAGTTTTAGGGGCTAAGGATGAAGCTTTCTTT
V gene: TRBV7-9; clone size: few; J gene: TRBJ1-1; D gene: .; CDR3 protein: CASSLYGAGTEAFF; CDR3 DNA: TGTGCCAGCAGCTTATATGGAGCGGGCACTGAAGCTTTCTTT
V gene: TRBV2; clone size: .; J gene: TRBJ2-1; D gene: .; CDR3 protein: CASSGLRQANEQFF; CDR3 DNA: TGTGCCAGCAGTGGCTTACGGCAGGCTAATGAGCAGTTCTTC
V gene: TRBV28; clone size: few; J gene: TRBJ2-1; D gene: .; CDR3 protein: CASVSPYNEQFF; CDR3 DNA: TGTGCCAGCGTCTCCCCTTACAATGAGCAGTTCTTC
V gene: TRBV20-1; clone size: .; J gene: TRBJ2-1; D gene: TRBD1; CDR3 protein: CSANRGPEQFF; CDR3 DNA: TGCAGTGCTAACAGGGGGCCAGAGCAGTTCTTC
V gene: TRBV5-4; clone size: many; J gene: TRBJ2-6; D gene: .; CDR3 protein: CASTSGSGANVLTF; CDR3 DNA: TGTGCCAGCACATCAGGGTCTGGGGCCAACGTCCTGACTTTC
V gene: TRBV7-2; clone size: .; J gene: TRBJ2-7; D gene: .; CDR3 protein: CASSAYYEQYF; CDR3 DNA: TGTGCCAGCAGCGCGTATTACGAGCAGTACTTC
V gene: TRBV6-1; clone size: .; J gene: TRBJ1-1; D gene: .; CDR3 protein: CASSEPQLNTEAFF; CDR3 DNA: TGTGCCAGCAGTGAACCACAACTAAACACTGAAGCTTTCTTT
V gene: TRBV18; clone size: .; J gene: TRBJ2-1; D gene: .; CDR3 protein: CASSPPRQYNEQFF; CDR3 DNA: TGTGCCAGCTCACCACCTAGACAGTACAATGAGCAGTTCTTC
V gene: TRBV29-1; clone size: .; J gene: TRBJ2-5; D gene: TRBD1; CDR3 protein: CSVEGTGQETQYF; CDR3 DNA: TGCAGCGTTGAAGGGACAGGCCAAGAGACCCAGTACTTC
V gene: TRBV7-9; clone size: .; J gene: TRBJ2-5; D gene: TRBD2; CDR3 protein: CASSRLAGGRETQYF; CDR3 DNA: TGTGCCAGCAGCCGACTAGCGGGAGGTCGGGAGACCCAGTACTTC
V gene: TRBV29-1; clone size: .; J gene: TRBJ2-6; D gene: .; CDR3 protein: CSVEAGAQGANVLTF; CDR3 DNA: TGCAGCGTCGAGGCAGGGGCGCAAGGGGCCAACGTCCTGACTTTC
V gene: TRBV6-5; clone size: .; J gene: TRBJ2-7; D gene: TRBD2; CDR3 protein: CASSYSGTSGSYEQYF; CDR3 DNA: TGTGCCAGCAGTTACTCGGGGACTAGCGGATCCTACGAGCAGTACTTC
V gene: TRBV4-2; clone size: .; J gene: TRBJ2-2; D gene: TRBD2; CDR3 protein: CASSQEGLAANTGELFF; CDR3 DNA: TGTGCCAGCAGCCAAGAGGGACTAGCGGCGAACACCGGGGAGCTGTTTTTT
V gene: TRBV28; clone size: many; J gene: TRBJ2-1; D gene: .; CDR3 protein: CASSFNAHNEQFF; CDR3 DNA: TGTGCCAGCAGTTTTAACGCGCACAATGAGCAGTTCTTC
V gene: TRBV18; clone size: .; J gene: TRBJ2-5; D gene: TRBD1; CDR3 protein: CASSPRNRGFQETQYF; CDR3 DNA: TGTGCCAGCTCACCACGGAACAGGGGATTTCAAGAGACCCAGTACTTC
V gene: TRBV29-1; clone size: few; J gene: TRBJ2-1; D gene: TRBD2; CDR3 protein: CSVEGAGESYNEQFF; CDR3 DNA: TGCAGCGTTGAAGGTGCGGGAGAGTCCTACAATGAGCAGTTCTTC
V gene: TRBV18; clone size: .; J gene: TRBJ2-2; D gene: .; CDR3 protein: CASSPPSGTNTGELFF; CDR3 DNA: TGTGCCAGCTCACCACCATCAGGGACTAACACCGGGGAGCTGTTTTTT
V gene: TRBV6-5; clone size: few; J gene: TRBJ2-5; D gene: .; CDR3 protein: CASSQGRGQETQYF; CDR3 DNA: TGTGCCAGCAGCCAGGGGAGGGGACAAGAGACCCAGTACTTC
V gene: TRBV4-1; clone size: .; J gene: TRBJ2-5; D gene: .; CDR3 protein: CASSQEYPWRETQYF; CDR3 DNA: TGCGCCAGCAGCCAAGAGTACCCGTGGAGAGAGACCCAGTACTTC
V gene: TRBV13; clone size: few; J gene: TRBJ2-3; D gene: TRBD2; CDR3 protein: CASSSLRYSGGDTQYF; CDR3 DNA: TGTGCCAGCAGCTCCCTCCGATACAGCGGGGGGGATACGCAGTATTTT
V gene: TRBV4-1; clone size: .; J gene: TRBJ2-3; D gene: .; CDR3 protein: CASSQRSGDTQYF; CDR3 DNA: TGCGCCAGCAGCCAACGCTCCGGAGATACGCAGTATTTT
V gene: TRBV15; clone size: once; J gene: TRBJ2-1; D gene: TRBD2; CDR3 protein: CATSRAIAGYNEQFF; CDR3 DNA: TGTGCCACCAGCAGAGCCATAGCGGGTTACAATGAGCAGTTCTTC
V gene: TRBV10-2; clone size: .; J gene: TRBJ2-4; D gene: TRBD2; CDR3 protein: CASRRGDPPRLAKNIQYF; CDR3 DNA: TGCGCCAGCAGGCGGGGGGACCCCCCACGTTTAGCCAAAAACATTCAGTACTTC
V gene: TRBV6-1; clone size: once; J gene: TRBJ2-1; D gene: TRBD1; CDR3 protein: CASSDGQGAFDEQFF; CDR3 DNA: TGTGCCAGCAGTGACGGACAGGGGGCTTTCGATGAGCAGTTCTTC
V gene: TRBV30; clone size: few; J gene: TRBJ2-4; D gene: TRBD1; CDR3 protein: CACDLGTGKNIQYF; CDR3 DNA: TGTGCCTGCGACCTAGGGACAGGGAAAAACATTCAGTACTTC
V gene: TRBV2; clone size: few; J gene: TRBJ1-1; D gene: .; CDR3 protein: CASSDQANTEAFF; CDR3 DNA: TGTGCCAGCAGCGATCAGGCGAACACTGAAGCTTTCTTT
V gene: TRBV10-2; clone size: few; J gene: TRBJ2-1; D gene: TRBD2; CDR3 protein: CASSTSGSGNEQFF; CDR3 DNA: TGCGCCAGCAGTACTAGCGGGAGTGGGAATGAGCAGTTCTTC
V gene: TRBV30; clone size: .; J gene: TRBJ2-7; D gene: .; CDR3 protein: CAWSVGLGRLIFYEQYF; CDR3 DNA: TGTGCCTGGAGTGTCGGGTTGGGGCGGCTGATATTCTACGAGCAGTACTTC
V gene: TRBV18; clone size: once; J gene: TRBJ2-5; D gene: .; CDR3 protein: CASSPRVQETQYF; CDR3 DNA: TGTGCCAGCTCACCACGGGTGCAAGAGACCCAGTACTTC
V gene: TRBV11-1; clone size: .; J gene: TRBJ2-6; D gene: .; CDR3 protein: CASSGRGISGANVLTF; CDR3 DNA: TGTGCCAGCAGTGGCAGGGGAATATCTGGGGCCAACGTCCTGACTTTC
V gene: TRBV14; clone size: .; J gene: TRBJ2-7; D gene: .; CDR3 protein: CASSQDPPGFYEQYF; CDR3 DNA: TGTGCCAGCAGCCAAGATCCGCCAGGCTTCTACGAGCAGTACTTC
V gene: TRBV30; clone size: .; J gene: TRBJ1-2; D gene: TRBD1; CDR3 protein: CAWSAGTDYGYTF; CDR3 DNA: TGTGCCTGGAGTGCTGGGACAGACTATGGCTACACCTTC
V gene: TRBV30; clone size: few; J gene: TRBJ2-7; D gene: .; CDR3 protein: CAWSGRTEQYF; CDR3 DNA: TGTGCCTGGAGTGGGAGAACCGAGCAGTACTTC
V gene: TRBV5-1; clone size: .; J gene: TRBJ2-7; D gene: .; CDR3 protein: CASSLDRTYEQYF; CDR3 DNA: TGCGCCAGCAGCTTGGACAGGACCTACGAGCAGTACTTC
V gene: TRBV30; clone size: few; J gene: TRBJ1-2; D gene: .; CDR3 protein: CACPRGGYGYGYTF; CDR3 DNA: TGTGCCTGTCCCCGGGGAGGGTATGGCTATGGCTACACCTTC
V gene: TRBV10-3; clone size: .; J gene: TRBJ2-3; D gene: TRBD2; CDR3 protein: CAIRARTSGGPDTQYF; CDR3 DNA: TGTGCCATCAGGGCACGGACTAGCGGGGGCCCCGATACGCAGTATTTT
V gene: TRBV11-2; clone size: few; J gene: TRBJ2-5; D gene: TRBD2; CDR3 protein: CASSFSGGVQETQYF; CDR3 DNA: TGTGCCAGCAGCTTTAGCGGGGGGGTCCAAGAGACCCAGTACTTC
V gene: TRBV2; clone size: few; J gene: TRBJ2-5; D gene: .; CDR3 protein: CASSVEDQYF; CDR3 DNA: TGTGCCAGCTCGGTTGAAGACCAGTACTTC
V gene: TRBV2; clone size: .; J gene: TRBJ2-7; D gene: TRBD2; CDR3 protein: CASSGPSGGPLYEQYF; CDR3 DNA: TGTGCCAGCAGTGGCCCTAGCGGGGGGCCCCTTTACGAGCAGTACTTC
V gene: TRBV2; clone size: .; J gene: TRBJ2-3; D gene: .; CDR3 protein: CASSYGDTQYF; CDR3 DNA: TGTGCCAGCTCCTATGGAGATACGCAGTATTTT
V gene: TRBV5-1; clone size: .; J gene: TRBJ2-1; D gene: TRBD2; CDR3 protein: CASSLAGMGLAGPYEQFF; CDR3 DNA: TGCGCCAGCAGCTTGGCCGGTATGGGACTAGCGGGGCCTTATGAGCAGTTCTTC
V gene: TRBV29-1; clone size: few; J gene: TRBJ1-6; D gene: .; CDR3 protein: CSVDGGHRRYNSPLHF; CDR3 DNA: TGCAGCGTTGATGGGGGGCACCGGAGGTATAATTCACCCCTCCACTTT
V gene: TRBV20-1; clone size: few; J gene: TRBJ2-1; D gene: .; CDR3 protein: CSAAPGQFF; CDR3 DNA: TGCAGTGCTGCCCCCGGGCAGTTCTTC
V gene: TRBV23-1; clone size: few; J gene: TRBJ2-1; D gene: TRBD2; CDR3 protein: CVCGGAEQFF; CDR3 DNA: TGCGTCTGCGGGGGGGCTGAGCAGTTCTTC
V gene: TRBV28; clone size: .; J gene: TRBJ2-7; D gene: .; CDR3 protein: CASSIQGGTYEQYF; CDR3 DNA: TGTGCCAGCAGTATCCAGGGGGGCACCTACGAGCAGTACTTC
V gene: TRBV21-1; clone size: .; J gene: TRBJ2-3; D gene: .; CDR3 protein: CASTKAGPSSTDTQYF; CDR3 DNA: TGTGCCAGCACAAAAGCGGGCCCTTCTAGCACAGATACGCAGTATTTT
V gene: TRBV29-1; clone size: .; J gene: TRBJ2-1; D gene: .; CDR3 protein: CSAAFRSGANEQFF; CDR3 DNA: TGCAGCGCCGCGTTTAGGTCAGGGGCCAATGAGCAGTTCTTC
V gene: TRBV10-3; clone size: .; J gene: TRBJ1-2; D gene: .; CDR3 protein: CAISEGEGTYGYTF; CDR3 DNA: TGTGCCATCAGTGAGGGGGAGGGGACCTATGGCTACACCTTC
V gene: TRBV2; clone size: .; J gene: TRBJ2-7; D gene: TRBD2; CDR3 protein: CASALSGGAAEQYF; CDR3 DNA: TGTGCCAGCGCTCTAAGCGGGGGGGCCGCCGAGCAGTACTTC
V gene: TRBV4-2; clone size: .; J gene: TRBJ2-1; D gene: .; CDR3 protein: CASSSDQGPLDPSYNEQFF; CDR3 DNA: TGTGCCAGCAGCAGCGATCAGGGCCCCTTAGACCCATCCTACAATGAGCAGTTCTTC
V gene: TRBV5-6; clone size: few; J gene: TRBJ2-5; D gene: TRBD2; CDR3 protein: CASSVLAAEETQYF; CDR3 DNA: TGTGCCAGCAGCGTACTAGCGGCCGAAGAGACCCAGTACTTC
V gene: TRBV27; clone size: .; J gene: TRBJ2-5; D gene: .; CDR3 protein: CASMKYETQYF; CDR3 DNA: TGTGCCAGCATGAAGTATGAGACCCAGTACTTC
V gene: TRBV27; clone size: .; J gene: TRBJ1-1; D gene: TRBD1; CDR3 protein: CASSDRGLNTEAFF; CDR3 DNA: TGTGCCAGCAGCGACAGGGGGCTAAACACTGAAGCTTTCTTT